The rows below give T cell receptor beta chains drawn from one sample of a study of blood T cell repertoires in COVID-19. The method was immunoSEQ multiplex PCR; TCRdb's version includes in-frame clones alone and lacks a portion of them. The sample lists some 50,000 clones; about four fifths were seen once. The sequencing sample was made of peripheral blood. The receptors were gathered from a human donor in a cohort sampled during active COVID-19. CDR3s include the opening cysteine and the closing phenylalanine or tryptophan. A D gene is named only where the DNA matches it firmly. Clone size, where shown, is once, few, many, or a class for clones that have expanded.

>-|TRBV5-1|TRBD1|TRBJ1-2
TGCGCCAGCAGCGGGGCACGCCCAGGGGGCCCTTATGGCTACACCTTC
CASSGARPGGPYGYTF
>once|TRBV27|TRBD2|TRBJ2-7
TGTGCCAGCAGTTTATCGAGCGGGGGGCCCTACGAGCAGTACTTC
CASSLSSGGPYEQYF
>-|TRBV29-1|TRBD1|TRBJ2-7
TGCAGCGTATGGTTAGGGGGCGCCCCCTACGAGCAGTACTTC
CSVWLGGAPYEQYF
>once|TRBV6-4|TRBD1|TRBJ2-7
TGTGCCAGCAGTGACTCGACCGACAGGGCCTACGAGCAGTACTTC
CASSDSTDRAYEQYF
>-|TRBV28|TRBD2|TRBJ2-7
TGTGCCAGCAGCCAACACCGACCGAGCGGGGGGAAATACGAGCAGTACTTC
CASSQHRPSGGKYEQYF
>-|TRBV30|-|TRBJ2-7
TGTGCCTGGAGGGCAGGGTCTGACGAGCAGTACTTC
CAWRAGSDEQYF
>-|TRBV19|TRBD1|TRBJ2-7
TGTGCCAGTAGGATCGGGACAGGAATACTCTACGAGCAGTACTTC
CASRIGTGILYEQYF
>-|TRBV4-1|TRBD1|TRBJ1-2
TGCGCCAGCAGCCCCGGGACAGAGTTTGGCTACACCTTC
CASSPGTEFGYTF
>-|TRBV2|-|TRBJ1-2
TGTGCCAGCAGTGACGGCTGGACAGCTAGCTATGGCTACACCTTC
CASSDGWTASYGYTF
>once|TRBV5-4|TRBD2|TRBJ2-7
TGTGCCAGCAGCTCCGCCCTTTCGCGCGGGGGGGCCCACGAGCAGTACTTC
CASSSALSRGGAHEQYF
>-|TRBV29-1|-|TRBJ1-1
TGCAGCGTTGATAACAGGGCTTTAGCTTTCTTT
CSVDNRALAFF
>-|TRBV19|-|TRBJ1-5
TGTGCCAGTAGTGGAGCGACCTTTTATAGCAATCAGCCCCAGCATTTT
CASSGATFYSNQPQHF
>few|TRBV3-1/TRBV3-2|TRBD1|TRBJ2-7
TGTGCCAGCACCCCGGACAGGGGGCCCTCCTACGAGCAGTACTTC
CASTPDRGPSYEQYF
>-|TRBV4-3|-|TRBJ1-1
TGCGCCAGCAGCCAAGAACGGGTGAACACTGAAGCTTTCTTT
CASSQERVNTEAFF
>-|TRBV6-2/TRBV6-3|-|TRBJ1-2
TGTGCCAGCAGTTACATAGAGAACTATGGCTACACCTTC
CASSYIENYGYTF
>-|TRBV6-5|-|TRBJ1-6
TGTGCCAGCCAGAAAGGGAGCGCCTATAATTCACCCCTCCACTTT
CASQKGSAYNSPLHF
>-|TRBV6-2/TRBV6-3|-|TRBJ2-7
TGTGCCAGCAGTACACTAGCCGCTATGACCTACGAGCAGTACTTC
CASSTLAAMTYEQYF
>-|TRBV11-2|-|TRBJ1-4
TGTGCCAGCAGCCCAAAGATGGGCCTGAATGAAAAACTGTTTTTT
CASSPKMGLNEKLFF
>-|TRBV5-1|TRBD1|TRBJ1-4
TGCGCCAGCAGCTCGGACAGGTTTGATCCCCTAGTTTTT
CASSSDRFDPLVF
>few|TRBV21-1|-|TRBJ1-4
TGTGCCAGCAGTGAGACAGGGGGAGAAAAACTGTTTTTT
CASSETGGEKLFF